This T cell receptor (beta chain) was identified during a study of blood T cells in healthy people across ages. A second PCR of about 7 to 11 cycles used a sample-barcoded 5' primer and a J-beta primer mix. TCRdb used MiXCR to reprocess the 5' RACE reads, holding one entry per CDR3 protein. The sample consists of 1.5 million to 2 million distinct CDR3 sequences, about 28% of them appearing once. CDR3 length: 11 amino acids. The germline CDR1 and CDR2 sequences are SQVTM and ANQGSEA. V was trimmed by 4 bases and J by 3 bases, leaving 6 bases between them. Comments on this clonotype: Its target is not known.

PBMCs, at least 7 million per sample, were isolated. Study results and limitations: Strong correlation existed between TCR beta diversity and naive T cell percentage. Investigators viewed diversity estimates from one million T cells as underestimates, the study reported.

Sequenced: blood. The V and J genes are TRBV29-1 and TRBJ1-2; D is unresolved. The receptor was derived from a woman between 25 and 40 years old in good health. In DNA, the CDR3 is TGCAGCGTTGTACAAGACTATGGCTACACCTTC. Translation: CSVVQDYGYTF.